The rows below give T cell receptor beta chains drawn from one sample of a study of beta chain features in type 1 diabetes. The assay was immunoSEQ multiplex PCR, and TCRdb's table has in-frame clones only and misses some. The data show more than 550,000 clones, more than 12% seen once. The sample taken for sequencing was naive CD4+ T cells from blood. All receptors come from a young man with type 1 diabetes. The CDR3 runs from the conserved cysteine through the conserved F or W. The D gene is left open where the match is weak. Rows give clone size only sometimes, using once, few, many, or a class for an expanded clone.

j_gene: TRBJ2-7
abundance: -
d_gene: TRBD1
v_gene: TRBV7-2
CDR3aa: CASSLVDRGAGEQYF
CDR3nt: TGTGCCAGCAGCTTGGTGGACAGGGGAGCAGGCGAGCAGTACTTC

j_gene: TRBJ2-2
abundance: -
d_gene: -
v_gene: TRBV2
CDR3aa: CASRAGVTGELFF
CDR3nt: TGTGCCAGCAGGGCAGGGGTCACCGGGGAGCTGTTTTTT

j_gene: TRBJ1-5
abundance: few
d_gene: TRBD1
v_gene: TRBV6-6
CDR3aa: CASSRSGTGLQPQHF
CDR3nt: TGTGCCAGCAGCCGCAGTGGGACAGGGCTTCAGCCCCAGCATTTT

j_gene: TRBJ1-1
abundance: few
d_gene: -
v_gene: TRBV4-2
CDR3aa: CASSQEVKVTEAFF
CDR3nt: TGTGCCAGCAGCCAAGAAGTGAAAGTTACTGAAGCTTTCTTT

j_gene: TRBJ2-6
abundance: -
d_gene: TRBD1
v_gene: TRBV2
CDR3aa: CASSRDRSGANVLTF
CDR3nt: TGTGCCAGCAGCAGGGACAGGTCTGGGGCCAACGTCCTGACTTTC

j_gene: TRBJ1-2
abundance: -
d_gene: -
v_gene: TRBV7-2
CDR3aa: CASSSSPGDYGYTF
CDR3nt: TGTGCCAGCAGTTCATCCCCAGGGGACTATGGCTACACCTTC

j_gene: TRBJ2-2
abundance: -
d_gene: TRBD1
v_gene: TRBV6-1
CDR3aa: CASRFTGGGTGELFF
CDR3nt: TGTGCCAGCCGTTTCACAGGGGGTGGCACCGGGGAGCTGTTTTTT

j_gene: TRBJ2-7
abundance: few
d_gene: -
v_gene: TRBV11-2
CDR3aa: CASSLVSRPYEQYF
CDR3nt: TGTGCCAGCAGCTTAGTTTCTAGGCCCTACGAGCAGTACTTC

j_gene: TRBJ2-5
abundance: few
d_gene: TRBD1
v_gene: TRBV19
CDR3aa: CASKMDRGQETQYF
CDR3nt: TGTGCCAGTAAGATGGACAGGGGCCAAGAGACCCAGTACTTC

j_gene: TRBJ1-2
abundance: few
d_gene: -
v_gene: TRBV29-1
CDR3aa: CSVGQDSYGYTF
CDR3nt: TGCAGCGTTGGACAGGATAGCTATGGCTACACCTTC

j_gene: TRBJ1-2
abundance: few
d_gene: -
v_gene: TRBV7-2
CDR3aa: CASSLARYYGYTF
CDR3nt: TGTGCCAGCAGCTTAGCGCGGTACTATGGCTACACCTTC

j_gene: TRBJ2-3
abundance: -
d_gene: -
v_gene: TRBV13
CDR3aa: CASSFPGSGDTQYF
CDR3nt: TGTGCCAGCAGCTTCCCCGGGTCCGGGGATACGCAGTATTTT

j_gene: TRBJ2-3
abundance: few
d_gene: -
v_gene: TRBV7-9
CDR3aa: CASRPDSIQAVF
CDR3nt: TGTGCCAGCAGACCGGATTCAATACAAGCGGTTTTT

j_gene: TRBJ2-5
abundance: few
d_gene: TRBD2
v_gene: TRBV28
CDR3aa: CASSLGGTQETQYF
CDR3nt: TGTGCCAGCAGTTTGGGAGGGACCCAAGAGACCCAGTACTTC

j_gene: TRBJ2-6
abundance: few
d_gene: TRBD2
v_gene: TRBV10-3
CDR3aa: CAISDPLRAGDVAGANVLTF
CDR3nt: TGTGCCATCAGTGATCCCTTGAGAGCGGGAGACGTAGCTGGGGCCAACGTCCTGACTTTC

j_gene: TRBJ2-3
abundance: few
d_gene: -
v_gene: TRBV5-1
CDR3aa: CASSLQEDTQYF
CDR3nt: TGCGCCAGCAGCTTACAGGAGGATACGCAGTATTTT

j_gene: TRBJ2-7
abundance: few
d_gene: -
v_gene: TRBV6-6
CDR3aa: CASWDFPYEQYF
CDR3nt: TGTGCCAGCTGGGACTTTCCCTACGAGCAGTACTTC

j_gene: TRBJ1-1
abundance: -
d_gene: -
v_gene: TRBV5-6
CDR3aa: CASSIAPGPRMNTEAFF
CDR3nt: TGTGCCAGCAGCATAGCCCCGGGTCCGAGAATGAACACTGAAGCTTTCTTT

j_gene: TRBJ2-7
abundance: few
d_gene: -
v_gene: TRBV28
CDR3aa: CASTSAQGAYEQYF
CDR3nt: TGTGCCAGCACGTCGGCACAGGGCGCCTACGAGCAGTACTTC

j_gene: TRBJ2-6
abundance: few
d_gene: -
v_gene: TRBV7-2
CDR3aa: CASSLMGSSKSGANVLTF
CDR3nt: TGTGCCAGCAGCTTAATGGGGAGCTCTAAGTCTGGGGCCAACGTCCTGACTTTC

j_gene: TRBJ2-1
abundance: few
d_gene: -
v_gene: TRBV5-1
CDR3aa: CASSYGTLGEQFF
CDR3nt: TGCGCCAGCAGCTACGGGACTCTTGGTGAGCAGTTCTTC

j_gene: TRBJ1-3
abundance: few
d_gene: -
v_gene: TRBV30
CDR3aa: CAWSRGNSGNTIYF
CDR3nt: TGTGCCTGGTCACGAGGAAACTCTGGAAACACCATATATTTT

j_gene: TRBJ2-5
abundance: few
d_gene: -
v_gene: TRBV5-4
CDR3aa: CASSRADRNQETQYF
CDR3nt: TGTGCCAGCAGCCGGGCGGACAGAAACCAAGAGACCCAGTACTTC

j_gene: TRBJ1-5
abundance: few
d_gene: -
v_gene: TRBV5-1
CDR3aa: CASSLDINQPQHF
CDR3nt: TGCGCCAGCAGCCTCGACATTAATCAGCCCCAGCATTTT

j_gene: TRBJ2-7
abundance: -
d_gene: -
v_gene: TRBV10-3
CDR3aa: CATAERTESYEQYF
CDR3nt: TGTGCCACCGCCGAGAGGACAGAGAGCTACGAGCAGTACTTC

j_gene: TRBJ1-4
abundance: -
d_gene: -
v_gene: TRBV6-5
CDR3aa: CASRGDATNEKLFF
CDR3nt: TGTGCCAGCAGGGGTGATGCAACTAATGAAAAACTGTTTTTT

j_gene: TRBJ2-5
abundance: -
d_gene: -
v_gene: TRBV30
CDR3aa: CAWSVRGTQYF
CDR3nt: TGTGCCTGGAGTGTACGAGGGACCCAGTACTTC

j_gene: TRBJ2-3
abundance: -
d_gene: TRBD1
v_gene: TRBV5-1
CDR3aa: CASSLATGLADTQYF
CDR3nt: TGCGCCAGCAGCCTCGCGACAGGGCTCGCAGATACGCAGTATTTT

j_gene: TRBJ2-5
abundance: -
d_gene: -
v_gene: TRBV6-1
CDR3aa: CAGTRQYQETQYF
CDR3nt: TGTGCCGGGACCAGACAGTACCAAGAGACCCAGTACTTC

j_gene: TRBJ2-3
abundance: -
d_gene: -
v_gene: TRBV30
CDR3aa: CAWTRGAADTQYF
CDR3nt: TGTGCCTGGACGCGTGGGGCGGCAGATACGCAGTATTTT

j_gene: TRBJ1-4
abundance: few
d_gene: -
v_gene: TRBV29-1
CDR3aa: CSATSGDEKLFF
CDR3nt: TGCAGCGCTACCTCCGGGGATGAAAAACTGTTTTTT

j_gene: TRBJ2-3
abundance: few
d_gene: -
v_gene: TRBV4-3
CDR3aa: CASSGPGGDTQYF
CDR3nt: TGCGCCAGCAGCGGCCCTGGGGGGGATACGCAGTATTTT

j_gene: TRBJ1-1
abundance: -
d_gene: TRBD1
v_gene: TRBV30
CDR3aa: CAWSVLDRGNTEAFF
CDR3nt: TGTGCCTGGAGTGTACTTGACAGGGGGAACACTGAAGCTTTCTTT

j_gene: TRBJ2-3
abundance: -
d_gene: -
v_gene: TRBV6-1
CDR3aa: CASKVLSSTDTQYF
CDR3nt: TGTGCCAGCAAGGTACTATCAAGCACAGATACGCAGTATTTT

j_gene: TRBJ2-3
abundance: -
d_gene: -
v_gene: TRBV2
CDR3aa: CASSHPGLRTDTQYF
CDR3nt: TGTGCCAGCAGTCACCCGGGCCTACGCACAGATACGCAGTATTTT

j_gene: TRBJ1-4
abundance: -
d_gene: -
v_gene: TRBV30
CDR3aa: CAWSVVLNEKLFF
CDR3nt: TGTGCCTGGAGTGTAGTGTTGAATGAAAAACTGTTTTTT

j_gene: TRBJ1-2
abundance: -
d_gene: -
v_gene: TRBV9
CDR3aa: CASSVVNYYGYTF
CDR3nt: TGTGCCAGCAGCGTAGTGAACTACTATGGCTACACCTTC

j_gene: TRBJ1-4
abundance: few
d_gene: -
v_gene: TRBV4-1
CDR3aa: CASSRTENEKLFF
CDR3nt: TGCGCCAGCAGCCGGACAGAGAATGAAAAACTGTTTTTT

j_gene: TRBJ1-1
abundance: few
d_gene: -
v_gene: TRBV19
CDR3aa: CASSDWTANTEAFF
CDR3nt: TGTGCCAGTAGTGATTGGACTGCGAACACTGAAGCTTTCTTT

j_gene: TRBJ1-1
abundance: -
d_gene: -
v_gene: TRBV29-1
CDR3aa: CSVERTENTEAFF
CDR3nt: TGCAGCGTTGAACGGACAGAGAACACTGAAGCTTTCTTT

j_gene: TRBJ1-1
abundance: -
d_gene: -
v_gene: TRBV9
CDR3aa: CASSVMGGPNTEAFF
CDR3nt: TGTGCCAGCAGCGTAATGGGAGGGCCGAACACTGAAGCTTTCTTT

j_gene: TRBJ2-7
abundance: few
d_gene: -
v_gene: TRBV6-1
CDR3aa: CASIPSRGYEQYF
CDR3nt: TGTGCCAGCATCCCTTCTAGGGGCTACGAGCAGTACTTC

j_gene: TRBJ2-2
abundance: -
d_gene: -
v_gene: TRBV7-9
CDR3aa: CASSSRNTGELFF
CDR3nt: TGTGCCAGCAGCTCCCGGAACACCGGGGAGCTGTTTTTT

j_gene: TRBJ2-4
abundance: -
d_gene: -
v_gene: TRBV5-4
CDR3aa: CASSSQGDKNIQYF
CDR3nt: TGTGCCAGCAGCTCACAGGGAGACAAAAACATTCAGTACTTC

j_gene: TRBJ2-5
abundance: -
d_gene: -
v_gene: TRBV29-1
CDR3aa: CSVADRKGETQYF
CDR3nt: TGCAGCGTTGCCGACAGGAAAGGGGAGACCCAGTACTTC

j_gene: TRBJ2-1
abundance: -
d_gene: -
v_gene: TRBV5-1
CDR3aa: CASSWPGSGGDYNEQFF
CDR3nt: TGCGCCAGCAGCTGGCCGGGGAGCGGAGGCGACTACAATGAGCAGTTCTTC

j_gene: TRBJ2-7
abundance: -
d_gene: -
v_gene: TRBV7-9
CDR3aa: CASSVDSNVREQYF
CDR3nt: TGTGCCAGCAGCGTCGACAGTAATGTAAGGGAGCAGTACTTC

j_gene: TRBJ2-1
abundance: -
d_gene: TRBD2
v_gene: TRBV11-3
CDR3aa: CASSLGGSGYNNEQFF
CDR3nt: TGTGCCAGCAGCTTAGGTGGTAGCGGGTATAACAATGAGCAGTTCTTC

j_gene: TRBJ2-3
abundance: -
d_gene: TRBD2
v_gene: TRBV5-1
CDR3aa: CASSLGRSSGSTDTQYF
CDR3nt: TGCGCCAGCAGCTTGGGGCGGTCTAGCGGGAGCACAGATACGCAGTATTTT